These 17 T cell receptor beta chains came from one sample sequenced in a study of PD-1 blockade in classical Hodgkin lymphoma. Generated by immunoSEQ multiplex PCR, the TCRdb table keeps only in-frame clones and is missing some. The table lists 10,000 to 15,000 clones, 91% of them singletons. Following autologous stem cell transplantation, relapse occurred in every patient, and exposure to brentuximab vedotin varied. The sequences come from peripheral blood mononuclear cells (PBMCs), collected at baseline. These TCRs come from a human donor with classical Hodgkin lymphoma.

The V gene is TRBV7-2, the J gene TRBJ1-4, with D unresolved. Germline-derived CDR1 and CDR2 are SGHTA and FQGNSA. The ends were cut back, 4 bases at V and 2 bases at J, with 14 bases in the middle. The CDR3 runs to 16 residues. The CDR3 reads CASSSTPPGTNEKLFF. The CDR3 nucleotides read TGTGCCAGCAGCTCCACGCCCCCGGGGACTAATGAAAAACTGTTTTTT. Supplemented by reference TRBV7-2 and TRBJ1-4, the full variable domain reads GAGVSQSPSNKVTEKGKDVELRCDPISGHTALYWYRQSLGQGLEFLIYFQGNSAPDKSGLPSDRFSAERTGGSVSTLTIQRTQQEDSAVYLCASSSTPPGTNEKLFFGSGTQLSVL.

This clone was seen a few times. The chain joins TRBV6-1 to TRBJ2-1; D remains ambiguous. Trimming shortened V by 6 bases and J by 9 bases, and 12 bases separated the two germline ends. The CDR3 loop spans 12 amino acids. Germline loops: CDR1 MNHNS, CDR2 SASEGT. The DNA of the CDR3 is TGTGCCAGCAGGGTAAGGGATACTGAGCAGTTCTTC. This codes for CASRVRDTEQFF.

The chain uses TRBV28 and TRBJ1-1; no definite D call. The V end lost 0 bases, the J end lost 1 base, and 0 bases lay between the germline ends. The CDR3 is 12 amino acids. In germline, CDR1 is MDHEN, CDR2 SYDVKM. CDR3 amino acids: CASSLWNTEAFF. CDR3 nucleotides: TGTGCCAGCAGTTTATGGAACACTGAAGCTTTCTTT.

This clone appeared once. V gene TRBV7-6 combines with J gene TRBJ2-3; 11 bases line up with TRBD2. There are 15 residues in the CDR3. Losses at the gene ends were 4 bases for V and 7 bases for J; bases not matched to a gene: 7. Germline V gives CDR1 SGHVS, CDR2 FNYEAQ. The CDR3 here is CASSSGLAERYTQYF. CDR3 sequence (DNA): TGTGCCAGCAGCTCGGGACTAGCGGAGAGATATACGCAGTATTTT.

The V gene is TRBV6-5, the J gene TRBJ1-3; D is possibly TRBD1 (5 bases). CDR1 MNHEY and CDR2 SVGAGI come from the germline V gene. CDR3 size: 16 residues. Trimming took off 2 bases at V and 0 bases at J, with 11 bases between the two ends. CDR3 residues: CASSYVGGGSGNTIYF. The CDR3 DNA is TGTGCCAGCAGTTACGTTGGGGGAGGCTCTGGAAACACCATATATTTT.

The chain employs TRBV2 and TRBJ1-1; D might be TRBD1 (5 bases). CDR3 length: 15 residues. Germline values: CDR1 SNHLY, CDR2 FYNNEI. The V end lost 7 bases, the J end lost 2 bases, and 17 bases lay between the germline ends. CDR3 sequence: CASIVGPDRNTEAFF. Written as DNA, the CDR3 is TGTGCCAGCATCGTGGGCCCTGACAGAAACACTGAAGCTTTCTTT.

This chain connects TRBV5-6 to TRBJ2-4; 7 bases agree with TRBD1. CDR1 is SGHDT and CDR2 is YYEEEE in the germline V gene. Germline trimming cut 3 bases from V and 5 bases from J; bases unmatched to any gene: 5. The CDR3 length is 14 residues. DNA for the CDR3: TGTGCCAGCAGCTCAACAGGGGTCCAAAACATTCAGTACTTC. Its translation is CASSSTGVQNIQYF.

V gene TRBV5-1 combines with J gene TRBJ2-5; 12 bases agree with TRBD1. The germline CDR1 and CDR2 sequences are SGHRS and YFSETQ. The CDR3 length is 15 residues. V gave up 4 bases and J gave up 5 bases; unmatched junction bases: 6. Here the CDR3 reads CASSAGTGGSETQYF. Written as DNA, the CDR3 is TGCGCCAGCAGCGCAGGGACAGGGGGCAGTGAGACCCAGTACTTC. Looking up the rest from reference TRBV5-1 and TRBJ2-5 gives the full variable domain: KAGVTQTPRYLIKTRGQQVTLSCSPISGHRSVSWYQQTPGQGLQFLFEYFSETQRNKGNFPGRFSGRQFSNSRSEMNVSTLELGDSALYLCASSAGTGGSETQYFGPGTRLLVL.

This clone has only one observation. The rearrangement uses TRBV29-1 and TRBJ2-3; 7 positions agree with TRBD1. V lost 6 bases to trimming and J lost 2 bases; unmatched junction nucleotides: 8. The CDR3 runs 14 residues. Germline CDR1 and CDR2: SQVTM and ANQGSEA. CDR3 DNA: TGCAGCGTGGAGACAGGGATCATCACAGATACGCAGTATTTT. It is translated as CSVETGIITDTQYF.

The genes are TRBV5-1 and TRBJ1-2; D gene unclear. V lost 4 bases and J 0 bases, leaving 13 bases between the germline ends. The CDR3 is 15 residues long. The germline gives CDR1 SGHRS, CDR2 YFSETQ. DNA for the CDR3: TGCGCCAGCAGCCCGAACCTTAGGGCTAACTATGGCTACACCTTC. Translating it yields CASSPNLRANYGYTF.

This clone was recorded once. V is TRBV5-1 and J is TRBJ1-4; 7 bases map to TRBD1. From germline, CDR1 is SGHRS and CDR2 YFSETQ. The CDR3 spans 14 residues. V dropped 7 bases and J dropped 6; count of bases not matched to a gene: 9. CDR3 sequence (DNA): TGCGCCAGCCACAAAGGGGGCGGGGATGAAAAACTGTTTTTT. Its translation: CASHKGGGDEKLFF.

V is TRBV7-9 and J is TRBJ2-1; unclear D gene. Trimming took off 4 bases at V and 0 bases at J, with 7 bases between the two ends. This CDR3 is built from 14 residues. Germline loops: CDR1 SEHNR, CDR2 FQNEAQ (reference sequence). CDR3 in DNA: TGTGCCAGCAGCTCACCGGGCTCCTACAATGAGCAGTTCTTC. This sequence encodes CASSSPGSYNEQFF.

This clone was counted a single time. CDR3 residues: CASSIGGGYGEQYF. The CDR3 nucleotides read TGTGCCAGTAGTATTGGAGGGGGGTACGGCGAGCAGTACTTC. V usage is TRBV19 and J usage is TRBJ2-7, with D perhaps given as TRBD1 or TRBD2 (6 bases each). Germline CDR1 reads LNHDA; CDR2 reads SQIVND (reference sequence). The V end lost 3 bases, the J end lost 6 bases, and 15 bases lay between the germline ends. The CDR3 sequence is 14 residues long.

The V and J genes are TRBV19 and TRBJ2-7; 8 bases match TRBD2. This CDR3 is built from 15 residues. CDR1 and CDR2 from the germline V gene are LNHDA and SQIVND (reference sequence). V lost 7 bases, J lost 0 bases, and 8 bases stayed unmatched. The CDR3 sequence is CASTWSSGDSYEQYF. CDR3 coding DNA: TGTGCCAGTACGTGGAGTAGCGGGGACTCCTACGAGCAGTACTTC.

This chain joins TRBV11-2 and TRBJ1-3; the D is unclear. Trimming took off 1 base at V and 6 bases at J, with 16 bases between the two ends. Germline-derived CDR1 and CDR2 are SGHAT and FQNNGV. CDR3 length equals 16 residues. The CDR3 here is CASSLGGSTWVNTIYF. The CDR3 DNA reads as TGTGCCAGCAGCTTAGGAGGGTCTACGTGGGTAAACACCATATATTTT.

V gene TRBV2 combines with J gene TRBJ1-4; 12 bases match TRBD1. Germline V CDR1 and CDR2: SNHLY, FYNNEI. V was clipped by 6 bases and J by 7 bases; unmatched bases: 3. This CDR3 has 14 residues. The CDR3 nucleotides are TGTGCCAGCAGCGGGACAGGGGGCGGTGAAAAACTGTTTTTT. Encoded protein: CASSGTGGGEKLFF.

The rearrangement uses TRBV5-1 and TRBJ2-3; 8 bases fit TRBD2. J was trimmed by 6 bases and V by 3 bases; bases with no gene match: 15. This CDR3 comprises 17 residues. Germline lookup yields CDR1 SGHRS and CDR2 YFSETQ. CDR3: CASSSPPGRGGSDTQYF. In DNA, the CDR3 is TGCGCCAGCAGCTCCCCTCCCGGGAGGGGGGGGTCGGATACGCAGTATTTT.